The entry that follows covers one T cell receptor beta chain sequence. Germline lookup yields CDR1 DFQATT and CDR2 SNEGSKA (reference sequence). The CDR3 length is 12 residues. Trimming removed 3 bases from V and 10 bases from J, with 15 bases in between. Authors' data handling: Amplified reference gene primers provided the basis for estimating nucleated cell counts. Method: immunoSEQ multiplex PCR; TCRdb's copy keeps in-frame clones and lacks some. The V and J calls and clone size come from that table; D and trimming were worked out from the DNA. This table holds about 110,000 clones, 70% to 90% found once. These data come from a study of blood T cell repertoires in COVID-19. About the study: The study drew acute and convalescent COVID-19 samples from the United States, Italy and Spain. PBMCs, B-cell-depleted T cells, or T cells were the source of the cDNA or gDNA that made up the material.

The receptor was derived from a woman in her forties or fifties with acute or convalescent COVID-19. Sequencing was carried out using peripheral blood. V usage is TRBV20-1 and J usage is TRBJ1-1, with D perhaps matching TRBD1 (5 bases). Here the CDR3 reads CSASRYDRGAFF. Here the CDR3 DNA reads TGCAGTGCTAGTCGTTATGACAGAGGAGCTTTCTTT.